Below are 7 T cell receptor beta chains sequenced from a single sample in a study of CD4 T cells in relation to SARS-CoV-2 and coronaviruses. Here immunoSEQ multiplex PCR was the method, and the copy in TCRdb shows in-frame clones only, minus some. The sample holds roughly 25,000 clones, over 60% seen once. Before the COVID-19 pandemic, during about 2011-2019, CD4+ T cells were taken from unexposed donors. After about 10 days of culture, CD4+ T cells were isolated. Their antigen targets remain unknown. The sequenced sample consisted of CD4+ T cells from PBMCs, cultured in vitro. Receptors were obtained from a human donor in good health.

The J gene is TRBJ2-3, the V gene TRBV5-1; 9 nucleotides match TRBD1. Germline loops: CDR1 SGHRS, CDR2 YFSETQ. This CDR3 contains 14 residues. J gave up 5 bases and V 5 bases, and 6 bases lay outside the gene matches. This CDR3 is CASSSTGGLDTQYF. Here the CDR3 DNA reads TGCGCCAGCAGTTCGACAGGGGGTCTAGATACGCAGTATTTT.

This chain connects TRBV2 to TRBJ2-7, with D perhaps matching TRBD2 (5 bases). The V gene's germline CDR1 is SNHLY and CDR2 FYNNEI. The CDR3 totals 15 residues. Trimming pared 3 bases from V and 0 bases from J, leaving 12 bases between. The CDR3 bases are TGTGCCAGCAGTGATAGGACTTATAGCTCCTACGAGCAGTACTTC. Protein sequence: CASSDRTYSSYEQYF.

This clone showed up just once. The genes are TRBV3-1 (or the pseudogene TRBV3-2) and TRBJ2-7, with 11 bases lining up with TRBD2. The CDR3 covers 14 residues. The V and J ends lost 1 base and 9 bases, in that order; junction bases with no gene match: 5. CDR1 LGHDT and CDR2 YNNKEL come from the germline V gene (reference sequence). CDR3 nucleotide sequence: TGTGCCAGCAGCCAAGGTCTAGCGGGAGGCAGGCAGTACTTC. Its translation: CASSQGLAGGRQYF.

The chain couples TRBV11-2 to TRBJ1-3; D ambiguous. Deletions cut 1 base from V and 2 bases from J, with 0 bases between. Germline CDR1 SGHAT, CDR2 FQNNGV. The CDR3 length is 12 residues. CDR3 DNA: TGTGCCAGCAGCTTAGCTGGAAACACCATATATTTT. It encodes CASSLAGNTIYF.

This chain connects TRBV25-1 to TRBJ2-7, with D uncertain. Trimming removed 2 bases from V and 3 bases from J, with 2 bases in between. Germline loops: CDR1 MGHDK, CDR2 SYGVNS. The CDR3 runs 11 residues. DNA for the CDR3: TGTGCCAGCAGTGAAGGCTACGAGCAGTACTTC. Its protein is CASSEGYEQYF.

The chain carries TRBV7-9 and TRBJ2-2; D gene unclear. Germline-derived CDR1 and CDR2 are SEHNR and FQNEAQ (reference sequence). The V end lost 5 bases, the J end lost 6 bases, and 10 bases lay between the germline ends. The CDR3 spans 13 residues. CDR3 sequence (DNA): TGTGCCAGCAGCGATCCCGGGCCCGGGGAGCTGTTTTTT. Translated: CASSDPGPGELFF.

The gene calls are TRBV9 and TRBJ2-7; D call uncertain. Trimming took 2 bases from V and 5 from J, leaving 11 bases between them. Germline assignment: CDR1 SGDLS and CDR2 YYNGEE. The CDR3 sequence is 13 residues long. The CDR3 DNA sequence: TGTGCCAGCAGCGTGTTGGGAAGGGACGAGCAGTACTTC. It codes for CASSVLGRDEQYF.